This TCR beta chain emerged from a study of blood T cell repertoires in COVID-19. Overall study: The cDNA or gDNA used as material had been derived from T cells, B-cell-depleted T cells, or PBMCs.

Germline V gives CDR1 SGHRS, CDR2 YFSETQ. Trimming stripped 1 base from V and 9 bases from J, with 14 bases between. CDR3 size: 14 residues. Original methodology: Amplified reference gene primers provided the basis for estimating nucleated cell counts. The protocol was immunoSEQ multiplex PCR, while the TCRdb copy is restricted to in-frame clones and leaves out a portion. The V and J calls and clone size come from that table; D and trimming were worked out from the DNA. The sample holds a few hundred thousand clones; 70% to 90% are singletons and the top ten take around 0.92%. This clone has just one count.

The chain carries TRBV5-1 and TRBJ2-1; the D gene is possibly TRBD2 (6 bases). The sequencing input was peripheral blood. The TCR sequence derives from a young man with COVID-19, enrolled during active disease. The CDR3 nucleotides are TGCGCCAGCAGCTTGAGGCCCGGCGGGGCTGAGCAGTTCTTC. Translated, it gives CASSLRPGGAEQFF.